Detailed here is one TCR beta chain. Its antigen remains undetermined. No base qualities exist here, and no much larger clone lies one base off it. Using the deep immunoSEQ assay, TCR CDR3 regions were amplified from genomic DNA by multiplex PCR. For each cell subset, the extracted genomic DNA was distributed evenly across all wells of several immunoSEQ 96-well plates, and each plate served as one replicate. For sorted subsets, around 200 ng genomic DNA, equal to 30,000 or so T cell genomes, was loaded into each replicate PCR. Purified libraries were measured with a Qubit 3.0 fluorometer, size-checked on a Bioanalyzer 2100, and measured again with the KAPA Library Quantification kit. Every immunoSEQ 96-well plate was sequenced on a separate single-read 150-cycle Illumina NextSeq 550 flow cell. For the original study's pipeline: Because the immunoSEQ output included only junctional sequences and no quality scores, the filtering could not be the same as the filtering used for full-length reads. To assign V/J genes and CDR3, sequences were annotated against IMGT germline references using PyIR, a Python wrapper for IgBLAST v1.9. Reads were removed for weak V/J assignments (E-value above 1e-6), missing CDR3, stop codons, out-of-frame junctions, or ambiguous translated residues. V3J clonotypes were defined as sequences sharing the same inferred V gene, J gene, and CDR3 amino acid sequence. The percentage overlap between two repertoires was calculated by dividing the number of shared unique clonotypes by the size of the smaller repertoire. RTK rarefaction, the Chao1 estimator, and Recon v2.1 estimates of unobserved clonotypes were used to assess repertoire richness. For all TCRbeta clonotypes obtained by the gDNA method from several donors, generation probabilities were computed with OLGA. TCRdb mirrors the immuneACCESS table, restricted to in-frame sequences. Some clones are absent from its copies; in checked studies, under half trace to an unresolved V gene, and the reason for the others is unknown. V, J and clone size are those of that table, while D and trimming were read from the DNA. This sample gives some 1,400,000 clones in total; roughly 97% of them show up just once. The ten largest clones represent roughly 1.2% of the sample.

V lost 5 bases and J lost 6 bases; the stretch between them is 22 bases long. The germline V gene encodes CDR1 MDHEN and CDR2 SYDVKM. The CDR3 runs 17 amino acids, cysteine and phenylalanine included. Only the CDR3 DNA is retained, 51 bases long and in frame from the first base. The donors were healthy, HIV-negative adults who had no recently reported acute infections or vaccinations. Every donor was a Caucasian adult residing in Nashville, Tennessee, USA. CD4+ T cells were enriched through magnetic negative selection, after which naive cells were positively selected on CD45RA and the remaining negative fraction served as the memory subset. Blood was obtained by leukapheresis, after which PBMCs were separated by Ficoll-Histopaque density gradient centrifugation and cryopreserved in liquid nitrogen vapor phase. Analytical flow cytometry was used to check the purity and quantity of every magnetically sorted T cell population. Each sorted fraction had its genomic DNA isolated and then quantified by UV absorbance on a Nanodrop 2000c.

These data belong to a study of shared clonotypes between healthy human individuals (dated by TCRdb to between 2020 and 2021). Background on the whole study: Two women and a few men aged 18 to 49 years were included in the cohort. Blood TCR repertoires of a handful of healthy adults were deeply sequenced to estimate repertoire size and the extent of clonotype sharing between individuals. Per donor, leukapheresis produced somewhere between about 0.85 and 8.9 billion PBMCs. Libraries were prepared and TCR repertoires were sequenced by different laboratories using diverse techniques, in order to increase sequencing depth and limit assay-specific biases. For each donor, three plates each were used for CD4 naive and CD4 memory, two plates were used for CD8 naive, and one plate was used for CD8 memory.

Broader findings and caveats from the paper: Based on pairwise subsampling, the degree of clonotype sharing among donors was expected to be affected by sequencing depth. Rarefaction of sorted-subset datasets indicated incomplete sequencing despite the large sequencing depth. Sampling was limited to blood, and TCR repertoires in tissue likely differ from TCR repertoires in blood. When a handful of donors were compared, the shared fraction of clonotypes was around 5% for naive CD4, roughly 3.3% for naive CD8, 2% to 2.5% for memory CD4, and about 0.36% for memory CD8. Estimated clonotype richness was generally larger for naive than for memory subsets. Compared with non-shared clonotypes, the clonotypes found in all four sorted-subset donors had higher generation probabilities. The genetic and exposure-history diversity represented was limited by the small number of donors.

Input material: naive CD4+ T cells sorted from blood. According to the study, the label for this sample's cell subset or site signals: CD45RA+ positively selected. Recombination joined TRBV28 with TRBJ1-4; the D segment could be TRBD1, given 6 matching bases. This clonotype was obtained from a man younger than 40 in good health. The DNA sequence follows: TGTGCCAGCAGTCCGTACCGACAGGCCCATTTGGATGAAAAACTGTTTTTT. Its protein is CASSPYRQAHLDEKLFF.